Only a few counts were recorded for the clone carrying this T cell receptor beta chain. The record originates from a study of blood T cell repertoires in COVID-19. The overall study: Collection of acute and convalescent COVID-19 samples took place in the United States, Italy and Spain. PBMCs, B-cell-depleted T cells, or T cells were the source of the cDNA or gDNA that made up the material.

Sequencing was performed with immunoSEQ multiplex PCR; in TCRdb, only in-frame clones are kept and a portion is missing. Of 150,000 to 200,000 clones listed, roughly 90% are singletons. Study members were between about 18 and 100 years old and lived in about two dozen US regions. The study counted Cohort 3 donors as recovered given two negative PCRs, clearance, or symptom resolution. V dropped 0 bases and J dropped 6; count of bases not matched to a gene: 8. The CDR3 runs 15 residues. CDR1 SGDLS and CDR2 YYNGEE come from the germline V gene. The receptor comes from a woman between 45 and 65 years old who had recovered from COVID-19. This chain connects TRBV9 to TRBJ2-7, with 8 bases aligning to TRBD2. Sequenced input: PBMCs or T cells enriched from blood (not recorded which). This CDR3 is CASSVGPSGGREQYF. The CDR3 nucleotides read TGTGCCAGCAGCGTAGGCCCCAGCGGGGGCCGCGAGCAGTACTTC. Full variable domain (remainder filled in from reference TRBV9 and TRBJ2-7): DSGVTQTPKHLITATGQRVTLRCSPRSGDLSVYWYQQSLDQGLQFLIQYYNGEERAKGNILERFSAQQFPDLHSELNLSSLELGDSALYFCASSVGPSGGREQYFGPGTRLTVT.